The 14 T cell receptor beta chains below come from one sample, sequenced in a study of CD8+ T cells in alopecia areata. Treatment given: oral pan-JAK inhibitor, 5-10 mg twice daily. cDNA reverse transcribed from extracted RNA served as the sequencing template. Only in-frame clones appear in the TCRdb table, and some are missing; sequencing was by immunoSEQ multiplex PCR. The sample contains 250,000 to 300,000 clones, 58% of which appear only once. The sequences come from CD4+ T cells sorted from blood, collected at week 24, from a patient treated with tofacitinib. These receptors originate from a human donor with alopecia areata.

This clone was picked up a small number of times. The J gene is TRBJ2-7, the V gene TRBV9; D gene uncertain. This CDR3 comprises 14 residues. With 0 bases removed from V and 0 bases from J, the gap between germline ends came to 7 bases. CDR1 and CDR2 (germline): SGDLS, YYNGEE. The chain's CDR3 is CASSVASRSYEQYF. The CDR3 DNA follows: TGTGCCAGCAGCGTAGCGAGCCGCTCCTACGAGCAGTACTTC.

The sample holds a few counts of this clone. CDR3 in amino acids: CASSLFRAAEAFF. The CDR3, as DNA: TGTGCCAGCAGTTTATTTAGGGCGGCTGAAGCTTTCTTT. The V gene is TRBV28, the J gene TRBJ1-1; D not certain. Germline V CDR1 and CDR2: MDHEN, SYDVKM. V was trimmed by 1 base and J by 6 bases, leaving 9 bases between them. The CDR3 extends over 13 amino acids.

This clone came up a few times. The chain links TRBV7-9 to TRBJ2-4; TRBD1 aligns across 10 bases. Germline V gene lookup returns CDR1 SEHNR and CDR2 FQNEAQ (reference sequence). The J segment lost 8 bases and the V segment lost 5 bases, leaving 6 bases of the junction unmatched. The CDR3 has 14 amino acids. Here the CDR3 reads CASSTGTGADIQYF. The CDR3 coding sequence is TGTGCCAGCAGCACCGGGACAGGGGCGGACATTCAGTACTTC.

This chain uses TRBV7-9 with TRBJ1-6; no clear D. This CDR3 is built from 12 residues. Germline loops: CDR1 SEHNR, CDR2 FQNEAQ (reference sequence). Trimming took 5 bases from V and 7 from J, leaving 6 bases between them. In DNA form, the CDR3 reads TGTGCCAGCAGCATTCCAAATTCACCCCTCCACTTT. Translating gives CASSIPNSPLHF.

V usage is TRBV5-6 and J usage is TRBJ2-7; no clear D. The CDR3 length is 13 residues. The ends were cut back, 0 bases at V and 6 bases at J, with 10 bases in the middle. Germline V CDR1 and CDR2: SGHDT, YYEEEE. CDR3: CASSLEWQREQYF. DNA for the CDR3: TGTGCCAGCAGCTTGGAGTGGCAGCGCGAGCAGTACTTC. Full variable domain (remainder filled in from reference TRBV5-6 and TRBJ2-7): DAGVTQSPTHLIKTRGQQVTLRCSPKSGHDTVSWYQQALGQGPQFIFQYYEEEERQRGNFPDRFSGHQFPNYSSELNVNALLLGDSALYLCASSLEWQREQYFGPGTRLTVT.

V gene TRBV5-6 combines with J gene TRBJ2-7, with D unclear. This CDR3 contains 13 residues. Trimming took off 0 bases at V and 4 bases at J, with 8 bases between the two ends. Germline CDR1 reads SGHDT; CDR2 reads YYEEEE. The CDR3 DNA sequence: TGTGCCAGCAGCTTGGTTGAGGCTTACGAGCAGTACTTC. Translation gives CASSLVEAYEQYF.

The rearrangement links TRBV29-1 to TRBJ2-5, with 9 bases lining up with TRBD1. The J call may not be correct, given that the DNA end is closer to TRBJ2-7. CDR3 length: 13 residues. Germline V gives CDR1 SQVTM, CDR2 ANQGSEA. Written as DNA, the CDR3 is TGCAGCGCCTCTACAGGGGGCACCTACGAGCAGTACTTC. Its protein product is CSASTGGTYEQYF.

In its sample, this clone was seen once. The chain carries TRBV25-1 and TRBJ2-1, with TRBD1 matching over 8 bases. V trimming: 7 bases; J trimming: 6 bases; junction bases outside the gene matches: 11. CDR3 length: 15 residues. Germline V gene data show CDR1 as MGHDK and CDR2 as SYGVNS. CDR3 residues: CASNPPGTGCNEQFF. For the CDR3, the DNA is TGTGCCAGCAACCCACCGGGGACAGGCTGCAATGAGCAGTTCTTC.

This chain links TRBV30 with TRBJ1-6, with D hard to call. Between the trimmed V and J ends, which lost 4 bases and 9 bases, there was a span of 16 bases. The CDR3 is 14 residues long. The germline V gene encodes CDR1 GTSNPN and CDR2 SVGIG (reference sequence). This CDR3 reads CAWNNGVSVSPLHF. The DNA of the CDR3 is TGTGCCTGGAATAATGGGGTGTCGGTTTCACCCCTCCACTTT.

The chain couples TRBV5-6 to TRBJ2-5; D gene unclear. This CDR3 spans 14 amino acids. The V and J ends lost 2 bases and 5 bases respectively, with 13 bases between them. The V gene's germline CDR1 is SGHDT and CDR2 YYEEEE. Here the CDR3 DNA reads TGTGCCAGCAGCTTCGAGAGGCTACGGGAGACCCAGTACTTC. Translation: CASSFERLRETQYF.

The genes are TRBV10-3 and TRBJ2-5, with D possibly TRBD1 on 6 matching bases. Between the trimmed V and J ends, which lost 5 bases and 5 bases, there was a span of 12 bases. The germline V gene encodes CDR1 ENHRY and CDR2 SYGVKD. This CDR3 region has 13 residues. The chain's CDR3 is CAISSGAGETQYF. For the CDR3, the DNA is TGTGCCATCAGTTCAGGGGCTGGGGAGACCCAGTACTTC.

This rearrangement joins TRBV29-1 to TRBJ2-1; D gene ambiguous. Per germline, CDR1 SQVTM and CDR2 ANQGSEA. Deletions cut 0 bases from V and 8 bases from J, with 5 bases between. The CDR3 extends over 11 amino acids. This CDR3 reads CSVEDRDEQFF. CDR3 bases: TGCAGCGTTGAAGATCGGGATGAGCAGTTCTTC.

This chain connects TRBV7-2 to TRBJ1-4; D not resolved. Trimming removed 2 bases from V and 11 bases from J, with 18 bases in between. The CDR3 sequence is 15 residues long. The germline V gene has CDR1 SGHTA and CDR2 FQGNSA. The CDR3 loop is CASSLRPPTEKKLFF. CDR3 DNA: TGTGCCAGCAGCTTAAGGCCCCCGACTGAAAAGAAACTGTTTTTT.

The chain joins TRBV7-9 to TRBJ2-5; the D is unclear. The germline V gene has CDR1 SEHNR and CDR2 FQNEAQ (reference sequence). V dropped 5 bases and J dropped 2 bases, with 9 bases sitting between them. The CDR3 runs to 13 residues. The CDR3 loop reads CASSPIGQETQYF. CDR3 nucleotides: TGTGCCAGCAGCCCAATCGGGCAAGAGACCCAGTACTTC. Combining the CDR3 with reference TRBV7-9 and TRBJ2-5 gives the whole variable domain DTGVSQNPRHKITKRGQNVTFRCDPISEHNRLYWYRQTLGQGPEFLTYFQNEAQLEKSRLLSDRFSAERPKGSFSTLEIQRTEQGDSAMYLCASSPIGQETQYFGPGTRLLVL.